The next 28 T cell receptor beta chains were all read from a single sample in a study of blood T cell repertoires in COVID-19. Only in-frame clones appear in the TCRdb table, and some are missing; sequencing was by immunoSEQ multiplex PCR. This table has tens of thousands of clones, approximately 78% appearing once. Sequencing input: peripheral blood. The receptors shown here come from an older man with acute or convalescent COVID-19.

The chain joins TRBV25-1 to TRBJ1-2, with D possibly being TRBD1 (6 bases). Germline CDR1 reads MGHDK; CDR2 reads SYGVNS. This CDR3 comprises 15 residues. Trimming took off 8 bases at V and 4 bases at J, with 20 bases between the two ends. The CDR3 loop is CASLGVQGFAYGYTF. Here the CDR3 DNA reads TGTGCCAGCTTAGGGGTACAGGGATTCGCCTATGGCTACACCTTC.

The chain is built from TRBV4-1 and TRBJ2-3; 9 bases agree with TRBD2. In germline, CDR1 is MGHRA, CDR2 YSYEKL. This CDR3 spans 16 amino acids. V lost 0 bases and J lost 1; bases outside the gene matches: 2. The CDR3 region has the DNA TGCGCCAGCAGCCAAGAGGTAGCGGGAGGCACAGATACGCAGTATTTT. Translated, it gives CASSQEVAGGTDTQYF.

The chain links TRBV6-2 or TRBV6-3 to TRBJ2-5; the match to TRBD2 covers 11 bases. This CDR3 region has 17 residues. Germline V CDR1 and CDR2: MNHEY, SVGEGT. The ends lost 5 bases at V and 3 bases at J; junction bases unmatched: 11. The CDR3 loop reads CASSTPSGTSGKETQYF. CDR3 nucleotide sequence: TGTGCCAGCAGTACTCCCTCCGGGACTAGCGGAAAAGAGACCCAGTACTTC.

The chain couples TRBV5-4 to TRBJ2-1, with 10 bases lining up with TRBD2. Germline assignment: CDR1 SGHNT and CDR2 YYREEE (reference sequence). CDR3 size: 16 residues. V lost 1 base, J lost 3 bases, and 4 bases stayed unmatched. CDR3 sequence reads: CASSLRTSGNYNEQFF. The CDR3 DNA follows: TGTGCCAGCAGCTTGCGTACTAGCGGGAACTACAATGAGCAGTTCTTC.

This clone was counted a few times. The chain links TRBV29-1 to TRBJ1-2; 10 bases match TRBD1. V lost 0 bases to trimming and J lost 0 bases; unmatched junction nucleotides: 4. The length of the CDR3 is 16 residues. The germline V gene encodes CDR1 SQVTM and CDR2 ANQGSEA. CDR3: CSVEDRTGGSNYGYTF. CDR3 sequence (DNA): TGCAGCGTTGAAGATAGGACAGGGGGGTCTAACTATGGCTACACCTTC.

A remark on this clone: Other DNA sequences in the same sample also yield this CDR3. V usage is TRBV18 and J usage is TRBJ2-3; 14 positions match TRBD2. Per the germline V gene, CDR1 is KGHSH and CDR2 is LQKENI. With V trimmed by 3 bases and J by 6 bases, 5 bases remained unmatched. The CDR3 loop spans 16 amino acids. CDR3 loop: CASSPGTSGSTDTQYF. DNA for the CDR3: TGTGCCAGCTCACCCGGGACTAGCGGGAGTACGGATACGCAGTATTTT.

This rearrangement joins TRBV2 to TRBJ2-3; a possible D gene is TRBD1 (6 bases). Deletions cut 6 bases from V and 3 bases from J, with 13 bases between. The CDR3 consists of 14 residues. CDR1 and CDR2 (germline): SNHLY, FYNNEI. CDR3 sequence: CASSSGARTDTQYF. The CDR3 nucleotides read TGTGCCAGCAGCTCAGGGGCTAGAACAGATACGCAGTATTTT.

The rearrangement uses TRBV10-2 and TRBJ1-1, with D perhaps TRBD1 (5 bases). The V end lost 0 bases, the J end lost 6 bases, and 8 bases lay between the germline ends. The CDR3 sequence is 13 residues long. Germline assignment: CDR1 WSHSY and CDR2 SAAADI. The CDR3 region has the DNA TGCGCCAGCAGTGAGTCAATAGGGGCTGAAGCTTTCTTT. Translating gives CASSESIGAEAFF.

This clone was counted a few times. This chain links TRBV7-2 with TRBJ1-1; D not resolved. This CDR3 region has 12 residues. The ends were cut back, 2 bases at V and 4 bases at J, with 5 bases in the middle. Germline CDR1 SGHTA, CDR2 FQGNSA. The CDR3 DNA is TGTGCCAGCAGCTTACCCAGCACTGAAGCTTTCTTT. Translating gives CASSLPSTEAFF.

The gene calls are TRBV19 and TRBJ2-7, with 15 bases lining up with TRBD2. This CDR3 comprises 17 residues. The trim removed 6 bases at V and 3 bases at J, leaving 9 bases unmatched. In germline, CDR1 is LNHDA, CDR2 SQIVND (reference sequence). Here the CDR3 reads CASRSPGLAGGHYEQYF. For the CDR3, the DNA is TGTGCCAGTAGATCTCCGGGACTAGCGGGGGGCCACTACGAGCAGTACTTC.

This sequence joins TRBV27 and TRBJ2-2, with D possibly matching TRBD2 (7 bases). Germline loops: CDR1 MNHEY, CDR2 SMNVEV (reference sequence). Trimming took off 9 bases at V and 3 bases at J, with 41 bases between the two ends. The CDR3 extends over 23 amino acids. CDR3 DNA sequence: TGTGCCAGAAGGTTCGGGGGGCGCCAGCAAAGATTGACAGGAATCAACGACACCGGGGAGCTGTTTTTT. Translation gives CARRFGGRQQRLTGINDTGELFF.

As DNA, the CDR3 is TGTGCCAGCAGCTTGACAGGCATGAACACTGAAGCTTTCTTT. This translates into CASSLTGMNTEAFF. V is TRBV5-8 and J is TRBJ1-1, with D maybe TRBD1 (5 bases). The V gene's germline CDR1 is SGHTS and CDR2 YDEGEE. V was pared by 1 base and J by 0 bases, with 7 bases between. The CDR3 consists of 14 residues.

CDR3 region: CATSDYGIDTQYF. CDR3 bases: TGTGCCACCAGTGACTACGGGATAGATACGCAGTATTTT. The rearrangement joins TRBV24-1 to TRBJ2-3; the D gene is possibly TRBD2 (5 bases). The CDR3 runs 13 residues. The V gene lost 4 bases and the J gene lost 5 bases, with 9 bases spanning the gap. Per germline, CDR1 KGHDR and CDR2 SFDVKD.

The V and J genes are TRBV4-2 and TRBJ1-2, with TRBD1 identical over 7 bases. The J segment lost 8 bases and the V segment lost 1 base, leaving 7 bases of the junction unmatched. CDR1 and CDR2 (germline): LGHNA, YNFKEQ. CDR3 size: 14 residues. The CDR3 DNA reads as TGTGCCAGCAGCCAAGGTACAGGGGCTAGCGGCTACACCTTC. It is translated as CASSQGTGASGYTF.

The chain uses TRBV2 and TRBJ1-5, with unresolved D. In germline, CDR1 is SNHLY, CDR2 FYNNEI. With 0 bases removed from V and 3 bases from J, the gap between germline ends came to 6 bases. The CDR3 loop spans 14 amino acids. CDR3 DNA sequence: TGTGCCAGCAGTGAAGCGCACATCAATCAGCCCCAGCATTTT. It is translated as CASSEAHINQPQHF. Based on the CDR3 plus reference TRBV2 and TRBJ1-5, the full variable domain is EPEVTQTPSHQVTQMGQEVILRCVPISNHLYFYWYRQILGQKVEFLVSFYNNEISEKSEIFDDQFSVERPDGSNFTLKIRSTKLEDSAMYFCASSEAHINQPQHFGDGTRLSIL.

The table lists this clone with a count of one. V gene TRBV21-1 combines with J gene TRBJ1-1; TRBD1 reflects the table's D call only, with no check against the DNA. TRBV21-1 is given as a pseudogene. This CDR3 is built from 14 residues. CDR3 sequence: CASSTLRGRTEAFF. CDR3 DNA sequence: TGTGCCAGCAGCACCCTCAGGGGAAGGACTGAAGCTTTCTTT.

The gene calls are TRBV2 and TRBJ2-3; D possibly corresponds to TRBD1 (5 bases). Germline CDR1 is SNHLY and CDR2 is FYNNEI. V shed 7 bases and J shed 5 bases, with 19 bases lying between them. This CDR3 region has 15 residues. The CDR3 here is CASTNQGSFIDTQYF. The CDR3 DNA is TGTGCCAGCACGAACCAGGGTTCTTTCATAGATACGCAGTATTTT. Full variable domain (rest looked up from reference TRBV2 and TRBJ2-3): EPEVTQTPSHQVTQMGQEVILRCVPISNHLYFYWYRQILGQKVEFLVSFYNNEISEKSEIFDDQFSVERPDGSNFTLKIRSTKLEDSAMYFCASTNQGSFIDTQYFGPGTRLTVL.

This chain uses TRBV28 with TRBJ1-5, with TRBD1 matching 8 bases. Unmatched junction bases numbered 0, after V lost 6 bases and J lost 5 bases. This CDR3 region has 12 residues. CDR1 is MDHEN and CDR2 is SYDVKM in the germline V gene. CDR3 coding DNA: TGTGCCAGCAGGGACAGGGATCAGCCCCAGCATTTT. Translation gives CASRDRDQPQHF. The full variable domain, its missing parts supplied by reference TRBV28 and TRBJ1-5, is DVKVTQSSRYLVKRTGEKVFLECVQDMDHENMFWYRQDPGLGLRLIYFSYDVKMKEKGDIPEGYSVSREKKERFSLILESASTNQTSMYLCASRDRDQPQHFGDGTRLSIL.

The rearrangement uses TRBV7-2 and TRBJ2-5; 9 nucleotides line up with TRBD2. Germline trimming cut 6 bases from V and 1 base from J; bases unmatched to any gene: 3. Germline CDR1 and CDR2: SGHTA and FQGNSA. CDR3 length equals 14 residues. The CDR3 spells CASSRGLAQETQYF. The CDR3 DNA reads TGTGCCAGCAGTCGGGGACTAGCCCAAGAGACCCAGTACTTC.

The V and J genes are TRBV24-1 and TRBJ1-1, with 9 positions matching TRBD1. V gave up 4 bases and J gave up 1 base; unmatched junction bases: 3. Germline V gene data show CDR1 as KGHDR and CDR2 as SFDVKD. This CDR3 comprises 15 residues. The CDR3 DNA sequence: TGTGCCACCAGTGACGGGGGACAGGGGAACACTGAAGCTTTCTTT. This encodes CATSDGGQGNTEAFF.

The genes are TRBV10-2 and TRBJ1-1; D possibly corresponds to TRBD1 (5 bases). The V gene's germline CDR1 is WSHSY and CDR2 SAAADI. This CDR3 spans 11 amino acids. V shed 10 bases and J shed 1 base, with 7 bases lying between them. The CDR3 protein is CATQGNTEAFF. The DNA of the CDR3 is TGCGCCACCCAGGGGAACACTGAAGCTTTCTTT.

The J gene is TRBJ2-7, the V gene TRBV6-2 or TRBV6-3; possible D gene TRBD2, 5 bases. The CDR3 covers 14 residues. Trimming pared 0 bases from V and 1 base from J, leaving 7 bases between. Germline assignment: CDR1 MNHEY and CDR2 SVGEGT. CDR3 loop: CASSYSRGSYEQYF. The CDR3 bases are TGTGCCAGCAGTTACTCTCGGGGTTCCTACGAGCAGTACTTC.

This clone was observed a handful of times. The CDR3 is CASSLESLSYNEQFF. The CDR3 DNA sequence: TGCGCCAGCAGCTTGGAATCGTTGTCCTACAATGAGCAGTTCTTC. This sequence joins TRBV5-1 and TRBJ2-1, with D unclear. There are 15 residues in the CDR3. Germline V CDR1 and CDR2: SGHRS, YFSETQ. The V and J ends lost 0 bases and 1 base respectively, with 8 bases between them.

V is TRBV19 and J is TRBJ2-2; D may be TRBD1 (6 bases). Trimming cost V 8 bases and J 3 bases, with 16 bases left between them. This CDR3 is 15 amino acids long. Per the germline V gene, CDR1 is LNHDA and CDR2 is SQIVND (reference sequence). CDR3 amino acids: CASQLLQGYTGELFF. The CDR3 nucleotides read TGTGCCAGTCAATTACTACAGGGATACACCGGGGAGCTGTTTTTT.

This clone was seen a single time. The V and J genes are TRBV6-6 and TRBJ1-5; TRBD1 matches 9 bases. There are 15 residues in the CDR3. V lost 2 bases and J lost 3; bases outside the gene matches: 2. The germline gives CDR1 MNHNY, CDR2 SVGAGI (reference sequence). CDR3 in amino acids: CASSYGQGYNQPQHF. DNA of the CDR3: TGTGCCAGCAGTTACGGACAGGGGTACAATCAGCCCCAGCATTTT.

CDR3 in DNA: TGTGCCAGTAGTGACCGGACAGGGAAGGGACATGAGCAGTTCTTC. Protein product: CASSDRTGKGHEQFF. The chain carries TRBV19 and TRBJ2-1; 8 bases agree with TRBD1. V shed 5 bases and J 8 bases; nucleotides not matched to a gene: 11. The CDR3 loop spans 15 amino acids. In germline, CDR1 is LNHDA, CDR2 SQIVND (reference sequence). The full variable domain, completed using reference TRBV19 and TRBJ2-1, is DGGITQSPKYLFRKEGQNVTLSCEQNLNHDAMYWYRQDPGQGLRLIYYSQIVNDFQKGDIAEGYSVSREKKESFPLTVTSAQKNPTAFYLCASSDRTGKGHEQFFGPGTRLTVL.

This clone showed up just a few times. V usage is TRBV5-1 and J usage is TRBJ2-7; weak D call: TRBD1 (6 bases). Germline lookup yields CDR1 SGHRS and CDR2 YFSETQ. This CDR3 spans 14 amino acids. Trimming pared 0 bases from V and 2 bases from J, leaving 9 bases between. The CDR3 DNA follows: TGCGCCAGCAGCTTGGGGGACACGGCCTACGAGCAGTACTTC. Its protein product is CASSLGDTAYEQYF.

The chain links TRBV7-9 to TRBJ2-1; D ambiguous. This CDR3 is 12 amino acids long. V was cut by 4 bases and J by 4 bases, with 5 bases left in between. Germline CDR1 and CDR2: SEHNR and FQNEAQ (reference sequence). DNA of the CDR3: TGTGCCAGCAGCTCCATTTACAATGAGCAGTTCTTC. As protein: CASSSIYNEQFF.